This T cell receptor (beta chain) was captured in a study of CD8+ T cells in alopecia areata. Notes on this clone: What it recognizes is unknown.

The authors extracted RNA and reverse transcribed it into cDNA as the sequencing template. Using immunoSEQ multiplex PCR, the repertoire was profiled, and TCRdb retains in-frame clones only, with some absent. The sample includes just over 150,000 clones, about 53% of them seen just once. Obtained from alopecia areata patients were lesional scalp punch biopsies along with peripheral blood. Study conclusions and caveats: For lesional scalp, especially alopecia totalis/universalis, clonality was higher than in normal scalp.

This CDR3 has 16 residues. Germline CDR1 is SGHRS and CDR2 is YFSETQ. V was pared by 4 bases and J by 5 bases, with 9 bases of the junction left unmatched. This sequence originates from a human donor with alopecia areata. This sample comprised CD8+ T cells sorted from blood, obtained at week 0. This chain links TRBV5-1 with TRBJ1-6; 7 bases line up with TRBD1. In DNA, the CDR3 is TGCGCCAGCAGCCCATACGGGACAGATAATAATTCACCCCTCCACTTT. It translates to CASSPYGTDNNSPLHF.